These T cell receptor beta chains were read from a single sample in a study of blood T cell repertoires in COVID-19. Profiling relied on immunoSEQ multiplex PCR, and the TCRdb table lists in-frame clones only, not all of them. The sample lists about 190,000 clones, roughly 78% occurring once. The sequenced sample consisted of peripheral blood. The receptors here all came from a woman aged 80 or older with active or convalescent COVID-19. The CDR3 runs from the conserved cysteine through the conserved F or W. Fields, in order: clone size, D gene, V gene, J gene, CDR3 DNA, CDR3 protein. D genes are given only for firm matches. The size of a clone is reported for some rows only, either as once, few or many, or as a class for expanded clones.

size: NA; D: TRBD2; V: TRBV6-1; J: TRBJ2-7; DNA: TGTGCCAGCAGTGAAGCGGGGCGGGGGAGCTCCTACGAGCAGTACTTC; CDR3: CASSEAGRGSSYEQYF
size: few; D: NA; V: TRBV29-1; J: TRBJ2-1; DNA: TGCAGCGTTGTAAGGGGAACGGGAGTGAATGAGCAGTTCTTC; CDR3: CSVVRGTGVNEQFF
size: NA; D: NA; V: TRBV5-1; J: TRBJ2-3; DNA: TGCGCCAGCAGCTCCGAGGACATCCAAACAGATACGCAGTATTTT; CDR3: CASSSEDIQTDTQYF
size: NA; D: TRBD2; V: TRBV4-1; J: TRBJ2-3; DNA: TGCGCCAGCAGCCACGGGGGGGGGCCCGATACGCAGTATTTT; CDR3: CASSHGGGPDTQYF
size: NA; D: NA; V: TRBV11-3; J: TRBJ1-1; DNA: TGTGCCAGCAGCTTAGGCCAGGGTCGAAACACTGAAGCTTTCTTT; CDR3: CASSLGQGRNTEAFF
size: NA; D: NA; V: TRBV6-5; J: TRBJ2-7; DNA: TGTGCCAGCCTTAGCACAGGCGAGCAGTACTTC; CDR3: CASLSTGEQYF
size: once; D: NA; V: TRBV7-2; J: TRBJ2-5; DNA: TGTGCCAGCAGCTTATGGGGGCGAGAGACCCAGTACTTC; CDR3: CASSLWGRETQYF
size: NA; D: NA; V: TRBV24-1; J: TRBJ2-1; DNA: TGTGCCACCAGTAGATACGGGGTTGGCAATGAGCAGTTCTTC; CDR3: CATSRYGVGNEQFF
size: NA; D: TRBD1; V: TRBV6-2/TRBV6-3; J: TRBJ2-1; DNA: TGTGCCAGCAGTTCCGGACAGGGGGTCCGATCCAGGTTCTTC; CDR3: CASSSGQGVRSRFF
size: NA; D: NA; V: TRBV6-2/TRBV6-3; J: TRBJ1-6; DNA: TGTGCCAGCAGTTACTCGGCAGTCCGGGGTTCACCCCTCCACTTT; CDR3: CASSYSAVRGSPLHF
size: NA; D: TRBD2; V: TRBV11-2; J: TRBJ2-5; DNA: TGTGCCAGCAGCTCTAGCGGGGGGATTCAAGAGACCCAGTACTTC; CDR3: CASSSSGGIQETQYF
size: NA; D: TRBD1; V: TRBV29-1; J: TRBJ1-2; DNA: TGCAGCATAGGACAGGGACACTATGGCTACACCTTC; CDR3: CSIGQGHYGYTF
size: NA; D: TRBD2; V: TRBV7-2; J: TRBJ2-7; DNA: TGTGCCAGCAGCTTATTAGGGCTAGCGGGGGGCGAGCAGTACTTC; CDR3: CASSLLGLAGGEQYF
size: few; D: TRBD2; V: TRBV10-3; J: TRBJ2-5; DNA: TGTGCCATCAGTAATAGCGGGGGTGAAGAGACCCAGTACTTC; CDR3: CAISNSGGEETQYF
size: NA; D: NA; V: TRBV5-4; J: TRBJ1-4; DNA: TGTGCCAGCAGCCCGGACAGCATGAATGAAAAACTGTTTTTT; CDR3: CASSPDSMNEKLFF
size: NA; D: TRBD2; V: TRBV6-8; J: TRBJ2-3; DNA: TGTGCCAGCAGTTACTTATCCACTAGCGGGTACACAGATACGCAGTATTTT; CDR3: CASSYLSTSGYTDTQYF
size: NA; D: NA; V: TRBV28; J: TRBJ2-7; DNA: TGTGCCAGCACACCGGACAGACTCCTGGAGCAGTACTTC; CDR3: CASTPDRLLEQYF
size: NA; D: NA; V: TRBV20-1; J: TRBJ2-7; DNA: TGCAGTGCTAGTGAAGCTTCCAGGGGAGTCCGTCCCGAGCAGTACTTC; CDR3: CSASEASRGVRPEQYF
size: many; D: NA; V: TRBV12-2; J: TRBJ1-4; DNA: TGTGCAAGTCGGCCCGGCCGGCGGAAAGCAACTAATGAAAAACTGTTTTTT; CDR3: CASRPGRRKATNEKLFF
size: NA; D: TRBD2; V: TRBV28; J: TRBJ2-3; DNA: TGTGCCAGCAGTTCGATGAGCGGGGGGGCGTATACGCAGTATTTT; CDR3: CASSSMSGGAYTQYF
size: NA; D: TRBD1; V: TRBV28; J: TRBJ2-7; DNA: TGTGCCAGCAGACCCCGGGACAGGCCCACCTACGAGCAGTACTTC; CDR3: CASRPRDRPTYEQYF
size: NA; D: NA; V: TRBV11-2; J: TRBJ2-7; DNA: TGTGCCAGCAGCCCTATAAGAGGGACACTGGCCTACGAGCAGTACTTC; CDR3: CASSPIRGTLAYEQYF
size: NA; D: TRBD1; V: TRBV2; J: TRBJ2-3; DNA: TGTGCCAGCTCGACAGGGTGGGATACGCAGTATTTT; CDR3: CASSTGWDTQYF
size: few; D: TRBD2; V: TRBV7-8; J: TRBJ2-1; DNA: TGTGCCAGCAGCCAGACTAGCGGGGGGCCCTACAATGAGCAGTTCTTC; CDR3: CASSQTSGGPYNEQFF
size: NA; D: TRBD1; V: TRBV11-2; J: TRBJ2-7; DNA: TGTGCCAGCAGCTTAGGGACAGGGGGTTCCTACGAGCAGTACTTC; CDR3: CASSLGTGGSYEQYF
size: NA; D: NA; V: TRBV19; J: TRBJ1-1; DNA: TGTGCCAGTAGTATAGCGGGGGGTACTGAAGCTTTCTTT; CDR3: CASSIAGGTEAFF
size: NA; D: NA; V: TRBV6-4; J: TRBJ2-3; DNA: TGTGCCAGCAGTGAACAAGGGGGCACAGATACGCAGTATTTT; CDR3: CASSEQGGTDTQYF
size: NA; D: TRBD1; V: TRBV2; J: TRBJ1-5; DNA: TGTGCCAGCAGGGGGACAGGGGTTAATCAGCCCCAGCATTTT; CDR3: CASRGTGVNQPQHF
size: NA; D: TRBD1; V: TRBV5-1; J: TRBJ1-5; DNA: TGCGCCAGCAGCTTAACAGGGGGAGGAAATCAGCCCCAGCATTTT; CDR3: CASSLTGGGNQPQHF
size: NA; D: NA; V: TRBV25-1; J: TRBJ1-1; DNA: TGTGCCAGCAGTGAATACGGCCAGGTCACTGAAGCTTTCTTT; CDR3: CASSEYGQVTEAFF
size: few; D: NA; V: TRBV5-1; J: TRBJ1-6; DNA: TGCGCCAGCAGCTTGGATGGCATCTCCTATAATTCACCCCTCCACTTT; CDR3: CASSLDGISYNSPLHF
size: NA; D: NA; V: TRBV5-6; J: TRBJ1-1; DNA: TGTGCCAGCAGGCGGGTTATGAACACTGAAGCTTTCTTT; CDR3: CASRRVMNTEAFF
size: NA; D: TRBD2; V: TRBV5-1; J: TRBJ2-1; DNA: TGCGCCAGCAGCCCTCTCCTAGCGGGGGGAGGAAGTGAGCAGTTCTTC; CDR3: CASSPLLAGGGSEQFF
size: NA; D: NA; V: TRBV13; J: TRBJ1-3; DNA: TGTGCCAGCAGCTCACAGGGTAGTGGAAACACCATATATTTT; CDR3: CASSSQGSGNTIYF
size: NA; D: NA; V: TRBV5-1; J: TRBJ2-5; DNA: TGCGCCAGCAGCCATGGGCAGGGGACGTACCAAGAGACCCAGTACTTC; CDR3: CASSHGQGTYQETQYF
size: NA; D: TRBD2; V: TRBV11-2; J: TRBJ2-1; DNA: TGTGCCAGCAGCCGATTGAGCGGGGGGGGCGGTAATGAGCAGTTCTTC; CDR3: CASSRLSGGGGNEQFF